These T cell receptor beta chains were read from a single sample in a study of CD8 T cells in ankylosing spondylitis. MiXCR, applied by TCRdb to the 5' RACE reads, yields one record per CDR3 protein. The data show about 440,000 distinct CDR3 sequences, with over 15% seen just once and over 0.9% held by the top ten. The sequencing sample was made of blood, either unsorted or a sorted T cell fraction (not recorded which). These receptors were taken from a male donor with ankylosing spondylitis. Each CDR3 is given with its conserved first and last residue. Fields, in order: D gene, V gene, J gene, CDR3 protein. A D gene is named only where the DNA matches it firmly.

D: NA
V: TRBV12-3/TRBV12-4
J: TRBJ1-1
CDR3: CASSKRGEGGEAFF

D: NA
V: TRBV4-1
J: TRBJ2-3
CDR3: CASRPGQSTDTQYF

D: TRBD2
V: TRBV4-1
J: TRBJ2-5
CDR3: CASSRLSGGQETQYF

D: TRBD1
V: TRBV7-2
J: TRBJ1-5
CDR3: CASSSNRQGDQPQHF

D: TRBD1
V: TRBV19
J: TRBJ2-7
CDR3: CASSTGTVFSLSEQYF

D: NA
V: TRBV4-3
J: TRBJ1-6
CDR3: CASSQDRGSSYNSPLHF

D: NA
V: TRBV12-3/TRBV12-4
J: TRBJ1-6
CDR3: CASSLSDSPLHF

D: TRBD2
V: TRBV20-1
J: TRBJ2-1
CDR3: CSARATSGIVLPGYNEQFF

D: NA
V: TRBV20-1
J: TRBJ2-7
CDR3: CSAEVQGTSYEQYF

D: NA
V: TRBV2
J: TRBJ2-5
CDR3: CASSNSGQETQYF

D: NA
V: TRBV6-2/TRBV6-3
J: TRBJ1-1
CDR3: CASSIQTGWVTEAFF

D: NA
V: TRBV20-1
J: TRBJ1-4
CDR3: CSASSGYNEKLFF

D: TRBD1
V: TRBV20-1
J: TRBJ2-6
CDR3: CCARAGTGGFPSGANVLTF

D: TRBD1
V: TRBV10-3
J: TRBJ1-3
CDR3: CAISDPGQSSGNTIYF

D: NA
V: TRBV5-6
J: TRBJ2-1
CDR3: CASSSVGGHDEQFF

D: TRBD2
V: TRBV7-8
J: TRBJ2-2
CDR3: CASSDTSGRARTGELFF